Each of the 25 T cell receptor beta chains below was sequenced from the same sample in a study of blood T cell repertoires in COVID-19. TCRdb keeps only in-frame clones here, not all; method: immunoSEQ multiplex PCR. The table has tens of thousands of clones, about four fifths seen once. Sequencing was carried out using peripheral blood. These receptors came from a human donor in a cohort sampled during active COVID-19.

The genes are TRBV5-1 and TRBJ1-4; 12 bases line up with TRBD1. The CDR3 covers 17 residues. Germline V gene data show CDR1 as SGHRS and CDR2 as YFSETQ. Trimming cost V 0 bases and J 8 bases; bases outside gene matches: 8. DNA for the CDR3: TGCGCCAGCAGCTTGGCTGGGACAGGGGGCCGGGGGGAAAAACTGTTTTTT. This codes for CASSLAGTGGRGEKLFF.

The chain employs TRBV11-2 and TRBJ2-7; 11 positions match TRBD2. Germline V gene lookup returns CDR1 SGHAT and CDR2 FQNNGV. CDR3 size: 18 residues. With 6 bases clipped from V and 3 bases from J, the junction kept 16 bases outside the gene matches. The CDR3 protein is CASRRGASGRLSVYEQYF. In DNA form, the CDR3 reads TGTGCCAGCAGGCGCGGGGCTAGCGGGAGGTTATCGGTCTACGAGCAGTACTTC. Full variable domain (remainder filled in from reference TRBV11-2 and TRBJ2-7): EAGVAQSPRYKIIEKRQSVAFWCNPISGHATLYWYQQILGQGPKLLIQFQNNGVVDDSQLPKDRFSAERLKGVDSTLKIQPAKLEDSAVYLCASRRGASGRLSVYEQYFGPGTRLTVT.

V usage is TRBV10-3 and J usage is TRBJ2-7; D may be TRBD2 (6 bases). The CDR3 totals 16 residues. V was cut by 2 bases and J by 1 base, with 15 bases left in between. Germline V gene sequence: CDR1 ENHRY, CDR2 SYGVKD. This chain's CDR3 is CAISEPVVGTSYEQYF. CDR3 nucleotide sequence: TGTGCCATCAGTGAGCCCGTGGTGGGGACTTCCTACGAGCAGTACTTC.

The chain carries TRBV4-1 and TRBJ2-7; 8 positions agree with TRBD1. The V segment lost 4 bases and the J segment 3 bases; nucleotides outside the gene matches: 8. The length of the CDR3 is 15 residues. CDR1 MGHRA and CDR2 YSYEKL come from the germline V gene. The CDR3 sequence is CASSPTGDAIYEQYF. The CDR3 bases are TGCGCCAGCAGCCCGACAGGGGATGCTATCTACGAGCAGTACTTC.

The J gene is TRBJ2-7, the V gene TRBV5-1, with 11 nucleotides matching TRBD1. Germline CDR1 and CDR2: SGHRS and YFSETQ. V was pared by 5 bases and J by 2 bases, with 6 bases of the junction left unmatched. CDR3 size: 15 residues. The CDR3 loop is CASSSGTGGPYEQYF. The CDR3 bases are TGCGCCAGCAGTTCCGGGACAGGGGGACCCTACGAGCAGTACTTC. Variable domain in full (rest from reference TRBV5-1 and TRBJ2-7): KAGVTQTPRYLIKTRGQQVTLSCSPISGHRSVSWYQQTPGQGLQFLFEYFSETQRNKGNFPGRFSGRQFSNSRSEMNVSTLELGDSALYLCASSSGTGGPYEQYFGPGTRLTVT.

This clone was counted a single time. The chain joins TRBV7-9 to TRBJ1-5, with 11 bases fitting TRBD1. Germline V gene sequence: CDR1 SEHNR, CDR2 FQNEAQ (reference sequence). With V trimmed by 2 bases and J by 6 bases, 12 bases remained unmatched. The CDR3 length is 18 residues. The CDR3 spells CASSLWGADRGPTQPQHF. The CDR3 nucleotides read TGTGCCAGCAGCTTATGGGGGGCGGACAGGGGGCCCACTCAGCCCCAGCATTTT.

The chain couples TRBV10-2 to TRBJ2-3; D might be TRBD2 (5 bases). V was cut by 2 bases and J by 5 bases, with 5 bases left in between. This CDR3 spans 12 amino acids. Germline CDR1 is WSHSY and CDR2 is SAAADI. The CDR3 loop reads CASSERGDTQYF. The CDR3 DNA follows: TGCGCCAGCAGTGAGCGGGGAGATACGCAGTATTTT.

There are a few counts of this clone. The rearrangement links TRBV7-2 to TRBJ1-1; 7 bases fit TRBD1. The CDR3 consists of 14 residues. CDR1 SGHTA and CDR2 FQGNSA come from the germline V gene. The ends lost 5 bases at V and 1 base at J; junction bases unmatched: 4. In DNA, the CDR3 is TGTGCCAGCAGCGAACAGGGGAGGAACACTGAAGCTTTCTTT. As protein: CASSEQGRNTEAFF. Looking up the rest from reference TRBV7-2 and TRBJ1-1 gives the full variable domain: GAGVSQSPSNKVTEKGKDVELRCDPISGHTALYWYRQSLGQGLEFLIYFQGNSAPDKSGLPSDRFSAERTGGSVSTLTIQRTQQEDSAVYLCASSEQGRNTEAFFGQGTRLTVV.

The sample holds one count of this clone. The chain uses TRBV18 and TRBJ1-1; a weak D match, TRBD1 (6 bases). This CDR3 is 15 amino acids long. Germline CDR1 is KGHSH and CDR2 is LQKENI. V was cut by 1 base and J by 0 bases, with 9 bases left in between. Written as DNA, the CDR3 is TGTGCCAGCTCACCACGACAGGCCCTGAACACTGAAGCTTTCTTT. Translated: CASSPRQALNTEAFF.

The sample holds one count of this clone. This chain connects TRBV21-1 to TRBJ2-1; the table calls TRBD2, which could not be checked here. TRBV21-1 is a pseudogene locus. The CDR3 is made up of 17 amino acids. As DNA, the CDR3 is TGTGCCAGCAGCACCCGTACTAGCGGGAGCTCCTACAATGAGCAGTTCTTC. Amino acids: CASSTRTSGSSYNEQFF.

In this sample, this clone turned up a few times. The chain links TRBV6-4 to TRBJ1-5; TRBD1 aligns across 10 bases. This CDR3 is 15 amino acids long. V trimming: 7 bases; J trimming: 9 bases; junction bases outside the gene matches: 12. Per germline, CDR1 MRHNA and CDR2 SNTAGT. The CDR3 loop is CASMPGQGTFGPQHF. The DNA of the CDR3 is TGTGCCAGCATGCCGGGACAGGGGACTTTCGGGCCCCAGCATTTT.

The chain employs TRBV28 and TRBJ1-5; D is undetermined. The CDR3 extends over 12 amino acids. Germline V lookup: CDR1 MDHEN, CDR2 SYDVKM. Trimming pared 7 bases from V and 8 bases from J, leaving 12 bases between. In DNA, the CDR3 is TGTGCCAGCACCCGAATCGGGAAGCCCCAGCATTTT. Protein product: CASTRIGKPQHF.

This clone is a singleton in its sample. This chain links TRBV7-3 with TRBJ1-4, with a tentative D call TRBD1 (5 bases). V was pared by 6 bases and J by 3 bases, with 14 bases between. Looked up from germline, CDR1 is SGHTA and CDR2 is FQGTGA. The CDR3 is made up of 15 amino acids. DNA for the CDR3: TGTGCCAGCAGTTTATACGGAGGGGCTAATGAAAAACTGTTTTTT. It codes for CASSLYGGANEKLFF.

The chain carries TRBV5-1 and TRBJ2-7; 13 bases line up with TRBD2. The junction had 3 bases not matched to a gene; V was cut back by 5 bases and J by 4 bases. This CDR3 contains 14 residues. Germline V gene sequence: CDR1 SGHRS, CDR2 YFSETQ. Here the CDR3 reads CASRELAGGYEQYF. The CDR3 region has the DNA TGCGCCAGCAGGGAACTAGCGGGAGGGTACGAGCAGTACTTC.

This clone was seen more than once but under ten times. The chain has TRBV27 and TRBJ1-1; TRBD1 matches at 7 bases. CDR1 is MNHEY and CDR2 is SMNVEV in the germline V gene (reference sequence). The CDR3 length is 12 residues. After removal of 6 bases from V and 7 bases from J, the junction contained 5 bases not matched to a gene. CDR3 bases: TGTGCCAGCAGGCAGGGGGAAGGTGAAGCTTTCTTT. Translation gives CASRQGEGEAFF.

In its sample, this clone was seen a few times. The chain employs TRBV7-2 and TRBJ2-7, with TRBD2 matching 7 bases. V lost 5 bases to trimming and J lost 0 bases; unmatched junction nucleotides: 7. The CDR3 covers 15 residues. CDR1 is SGHTA, CDR2 FQGNSA, per germline. The CDR3 DNA is TGTGCCAGCAGCCCCGCCAGCGGGGTCTCCTACGAGCAGTACTTC. Encoded protein: CASSPASGVSYEQYF.

The V gene is TRBV12-3 or TRBV12-4, the J gene TRBJ1-1; D not certain. Trimming cost V 0 bases and J 3 bases, with 5 bases left between them. This CDR3 has 13 amino acids. CDR3 DNA: TGTGCCAGCAGTTTAGCGCTACACACTGAAGCTTTCTTT. It codes for CASSLALHTEAFF.

V and J are TRBV3-1 (or the pseudogene TRBV3-2) and TRBJ2-7; 12 bases are shared with TRBD2. V lost 1 base and J lost 4; bases outside the gene matches: 2. From germline, CDR1 is LGHDT and CDR2 YNNKEL (reference sequence). CDR3 length: 15 amino acids. The chain's CDR3 is CASSQGGTSGYEQYF. The CDR3 nucleotides read TGTGCCAGCAGCCAAGGGGGGACTAGCGGGTACGAGCAGTACTTC.

This rearrangement joins TRBV19 to TRBJ2-7; 7 bases fit TRBD1. With V trimmed by 5 bases and J by 3 bases, 4 bases remained unmatched. This CDR3 is built from 13 residues. Germline CDR1 is LNHDA and CDR2 is SQIVND (reference sequence). The CDR3 sequence: CASSEQGIYEQYF. Written as DNA, the CDR3 is TGTGCCAGTAGTGAACAGGGGATCTACGAGCAGTACTTC.

This chain's CDR3 is CASSKGQGAIYGYTF. The CDR3, as DNA: TGCGCCAGCAGCAAGGGACAGGGGGCGATCTATGGCTACACCTTC. V is TRBV5-1 and J is TRBJ1-2, with 12 bases that match TRBD1. In germline, CDR1 is SGHRS, CDR2 YFSETQ. V lost 4 bases, J lost 4 bases, and 5 bases stayed unmatched. The CDR3 contains 15 residues. Drawing the rest from reference TRBV5-1 and TRBJ1-2, the complete variable domain is KAGVTQTPRYLIKTRGQQVTLSCSPISGHRSVSWYQQTPGQGLQFLFEYFSETQRNKGNFPGRFSGRQFSNSRSEMNVSTLELGDSALYLCASSKGQGAIYGYTFGSGTRLTVV.

This clone was seen only a few times. The rearrangement links TRBV10-3 to TRBJ1-2; a weak D match, TRBD1 (6 bases). The germline gives CDR1 ENHRY, CDR2 SYGVKD. V lost 6 bases and J 2 bases, leaving 13 bases between the germline ends. This CDR3 region has 14 residues. This chain's CDR3 is CAISRQVSNYGYTF. The DNA for the CDR3 is TGTGCCATCAGCCGACAGGTCTCAAACTATGGCTACACCTTC.

This clone has only one observation. The chain combines TRBV29-1 with TRBJ2-7, with 8 nucleotides matching TRBD1. Trimming removed 4 bases from V and 4 bases from J; junction bases left unmatched: 3. This CDR3 spans 12 amino acids. The germline gives CDR1 SQVTM, CDR2 ANQGSEA. DNA of the CDR3: TGCAGCGTTGGAACAGGGGGATACGAGCAGTACTTC. Encoded protein: CSVGTGGYEQYF.

In this sample, this clone turned up a few times. The CDR3 DNA follows: TGTGCCAGCTCTCCCGACAGGGACACTGAAGCTTTCTTT. This codes for CASSPDRDTEAFF. The chain links TRBV18 to TRBJ1-1; 7 bases fit TRBD1. V lost 6 bases to trimming and J lost 3 bases; unmatched junction nucleotides: 4. CDR3 length: 13 amino acids. Germline V gene data show CDR1 as KGHSH and CDR2 as LQKENI. The full variable domain, in which reference TRBV18 and TRBJ1-1 provide the parts outside the CDR3, is NAGVMQNPRHLVRRRGQEARLRCSPMKGHSHVYWYRQLPEEGLKFMVYLQKENIIDESGMPKERFSAEFPKEGPSILRIQQVVRGDSAAYFCASSPDRDTEAFFGQGTRLTVV.

The CDR3 DNA reads TGTGCCTGGAGTGTACAGGCAGGGGGCCCCTACGAGCAGTACTTC. This translates into CAWSVQAGGPYEQYF. The chain links TRBV30 to TRBJ2-7; 8 bases match TRBD1. J lost 2 bases, V lost 0 bases, and 6 bases had no gene match. The CDR3 is 15 amino acids. Looked up from germline, CDR1 is GTSNPN and CDR2 is SVGIG (reference sequence).

The chain joins TRBV12-3 or TRBV12-4 to TRBJ1-3; no reliable D call. The V gene lost 4 bases and the J gene lost 2 bases, with 6 bases spanning the gap. The CDR3 extends over 13 amino acids. The CDR3 bases are TGTGCCAGCAGTTCCCCGGCTGGAAACACCATATATTTT. It codes for CASSSPAGNTIYF.